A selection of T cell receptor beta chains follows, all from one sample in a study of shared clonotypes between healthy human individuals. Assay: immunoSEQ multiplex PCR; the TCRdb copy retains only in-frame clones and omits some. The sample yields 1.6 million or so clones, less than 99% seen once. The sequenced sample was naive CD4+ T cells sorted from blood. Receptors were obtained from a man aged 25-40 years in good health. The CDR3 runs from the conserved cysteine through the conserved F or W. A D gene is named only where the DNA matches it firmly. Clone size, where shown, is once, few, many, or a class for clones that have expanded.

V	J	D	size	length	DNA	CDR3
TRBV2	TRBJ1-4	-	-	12	TGTGCCAGCAGCCGGGGGAGTGAAAAACTGTTTTTT	CASSRGSEKLFF
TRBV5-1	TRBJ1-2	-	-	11	TGCGCCAGCAGCTTGGGCAATGGCTACACCTTC	CASSLGNGYTF
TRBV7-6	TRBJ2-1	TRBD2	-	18	TGTGCCAGCAGCTTAGTTACCCTTACTAGCGGGAGAAAAAATGAGCAGTTCTTC	CASSLVTLTSGRKNEQFF
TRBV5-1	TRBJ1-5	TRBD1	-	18	TGCGCCAGCAGCTTGGAGCCGGTGGGACAGGGGGCTTTTCAGCCCCAGCATTTT	CASSLEPVGQGAFQPQHF
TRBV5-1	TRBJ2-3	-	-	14	TGCGCCAGCAGCTTCGGGGGGCCTAAAGATACGCAGTATTTT	CASSFGGPKDTQYF
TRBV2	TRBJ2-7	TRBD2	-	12	TGTGCCCGGGGAGGGGTTTCCTACGAGCAGTACTTC	CARGGVSYEQYF
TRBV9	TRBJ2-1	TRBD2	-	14	TGTGCCAGCAACATGGCGGGAGGGCCGGGTGAGCAGTTCTTC	CASNMAGGPGEQFF
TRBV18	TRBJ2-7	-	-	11	TGTGCCAGCTCACCGATGTACGAGCAGTACTTC	CASSPMYEQYF
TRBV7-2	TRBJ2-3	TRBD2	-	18	TGTGCCAGCAGCTTAATTCGGTGGGCGGGAGAGAAGGAAGATACGCAGTATTTT	CASSLIRWAGEKEDTQYF
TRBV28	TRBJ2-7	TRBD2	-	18	TGTGCCAGCAGTTTATGGAGTAGCGGGAGTCTTGCCTCCCGGGAGCAGTACTTC	CASSLWSSGSLASREQYF
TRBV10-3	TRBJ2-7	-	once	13	TGTGCCATCAGAGTCGGACAAGCAAACGAGCAGTACTTC	CAIRVGQANEQYF
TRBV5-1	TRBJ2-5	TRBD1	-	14	TGCGCCAGCAGTCCGGGACAGGGGAGCGAGACCCAGTACTTC	CASSPGQGSETQYF
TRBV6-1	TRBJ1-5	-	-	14	TGTGCCAGCATTAAAGCGGGGGTAGAGCAGCCCCAGCATTTT	CASIKAGVEQPQHF
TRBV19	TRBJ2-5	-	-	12	TGTGCCAGTAGCAGGACACCGGTGACCCAGTACTTC	CASSRTPVTQYF
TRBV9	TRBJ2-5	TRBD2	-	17	TGTGCCAGCAGCGTAGATCTGGGGCTAGCGGTAAAAGAGACCCAGTACTTC	CASSVDLGLAVKETQYF
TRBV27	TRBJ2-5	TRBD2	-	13	TGTGCCAGCAGTTTTGGGAGGGTAGAGACCCAGTACTTC	CASSFGRVETQYF
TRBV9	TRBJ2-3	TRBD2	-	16	TGTGCCAGCAGCGTAGGGACTAGCGGGAGTTTGGGTACGCAGTATTTT	CASSVGTSGSLGTQYF
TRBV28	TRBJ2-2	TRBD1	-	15	TGTGCCAGCAGTTTACCCACAGGGGCCACCGGGGAGCTGTTTTTT	CASSLPTGATGELFF
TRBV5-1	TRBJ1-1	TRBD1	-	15	TGCGCCAGCGAAGGGACAGGGGGCGCGAACACTGAAGCTTTCTTT	CASEGTGGANTEAFF
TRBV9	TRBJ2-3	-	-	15	TGTGCCAGCAGCGTAGGGGGTCCGATCACAGATACGCAGTATTTT	CASSVGGPITDTQYF
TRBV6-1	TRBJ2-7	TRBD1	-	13	TGTGCCAGCAGTGTGGACAGGGCATACGAGCAGTACTTC	CASSVDRAYEQYF
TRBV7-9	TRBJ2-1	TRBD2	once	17	TGTGCCAGCAGCCCCCGAGGTCGACTAGCGGTAGACAATGAGCAGTTCTTC	CASSPRGRLAVDNEQFF